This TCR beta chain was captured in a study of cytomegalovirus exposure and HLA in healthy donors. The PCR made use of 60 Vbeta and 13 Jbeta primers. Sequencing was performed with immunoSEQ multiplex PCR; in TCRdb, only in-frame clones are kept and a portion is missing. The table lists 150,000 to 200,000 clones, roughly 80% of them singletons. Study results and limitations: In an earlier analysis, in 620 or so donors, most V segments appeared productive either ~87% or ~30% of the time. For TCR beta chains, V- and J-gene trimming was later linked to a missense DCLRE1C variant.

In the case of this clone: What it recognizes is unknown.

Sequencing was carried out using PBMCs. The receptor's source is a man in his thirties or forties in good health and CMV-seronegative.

The CDR3 DNA is TGTGCCAGCCGGCTAGCGGTCCCGCGGACCCAGTACTTC. This codes for CASRLAVPRTQYF. The chain employs TRBV6-1 and TRBJ2-5; 7 bases map to TRBD2. Germline CDR1 and CDR2: MNHNS and SASEGT. With V trimmed by 8 bases and J by 7 bases, 10 bases remained unmatched. There are 13 residues in the CDR3.